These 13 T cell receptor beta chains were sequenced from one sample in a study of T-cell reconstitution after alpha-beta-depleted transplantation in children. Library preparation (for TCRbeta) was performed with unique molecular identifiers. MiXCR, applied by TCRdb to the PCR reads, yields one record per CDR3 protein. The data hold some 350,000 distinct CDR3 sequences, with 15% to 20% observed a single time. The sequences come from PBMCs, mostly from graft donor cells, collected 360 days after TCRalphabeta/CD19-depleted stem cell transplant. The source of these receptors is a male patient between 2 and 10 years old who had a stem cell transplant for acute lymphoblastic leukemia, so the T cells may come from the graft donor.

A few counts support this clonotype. CDR3 bases: TGTGCCAGCAGCTTGATGGGTAGCAATCAGCCCCAGCATTTT. Translation gives CASSLMGSNQPQHF. This chain connects TRBV5-4 to TRBJ1-5, with D uncertain. CDR1 is SGHNT, CDR2 YYREEE, per germline (reference sequence). The CDR3 loop spans 14 amino acids. The ends were cut back, 1 base at V and 0 bases at J, with 5 bases in the middle. Full variable domain (rest looked up from reference TRBV5-4 and TRBJ1-5): ETGVTQSPTHLIKTRGQQVTLRCSSQSGHNTVSWYQQALGQGPQFIFQYYREEENGRGNFPPRFSGLQFPNYSSELNVNALELDDSALYLCASSLMGSNQPQHFGDGTRLSIL.

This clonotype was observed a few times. The CDR3 DNA reads TGTGCCAGCAGTCGGCGACAGGTGGGAAACACCATATATTTT. Translated: CASSRRQVGNTIYF. This chain links TRBV12-3 or TRBV12-4 with TRBJ1-3, with D possibly matching TRBD1 (6 bases). The CDR3 has 14 residues. Trimming took off 5 bases at V and 4 bases at J, with 12 bases between the two ends.

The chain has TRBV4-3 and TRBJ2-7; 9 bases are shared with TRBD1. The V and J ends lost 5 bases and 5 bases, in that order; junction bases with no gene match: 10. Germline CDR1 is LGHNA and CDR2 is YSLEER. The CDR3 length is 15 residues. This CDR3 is CASSYQPGQGNEQYF. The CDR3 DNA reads TGCGCCAGCAGCTATCAACCGGGACAGGGTAACGAGCAGTACTTC.

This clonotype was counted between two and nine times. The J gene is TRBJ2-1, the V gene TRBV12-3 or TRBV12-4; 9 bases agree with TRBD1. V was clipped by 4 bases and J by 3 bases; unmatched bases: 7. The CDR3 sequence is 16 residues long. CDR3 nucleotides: TGTGCCAGCAGTTACCAGACGACAGGGGGCTACAATGAGCAGTTCTTC. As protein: CASSYQTTGGYNEQFF.

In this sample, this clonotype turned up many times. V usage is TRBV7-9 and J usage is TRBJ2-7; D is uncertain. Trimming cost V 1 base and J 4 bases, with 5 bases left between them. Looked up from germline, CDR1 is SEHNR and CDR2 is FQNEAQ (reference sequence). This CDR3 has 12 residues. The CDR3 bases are TGTGCCAGCAGCTTAGGGGAATACGAGCAGTACTTC. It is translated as CASSLGEYEQYF.

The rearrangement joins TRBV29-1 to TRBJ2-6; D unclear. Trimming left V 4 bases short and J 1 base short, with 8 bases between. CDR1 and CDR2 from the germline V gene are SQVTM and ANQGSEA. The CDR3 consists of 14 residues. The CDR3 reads CSVGWGSGANVLTF. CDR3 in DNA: TGCAGCGTTGGGTGGGGATCTGGGGCCAACGTCCTGACTTTC.

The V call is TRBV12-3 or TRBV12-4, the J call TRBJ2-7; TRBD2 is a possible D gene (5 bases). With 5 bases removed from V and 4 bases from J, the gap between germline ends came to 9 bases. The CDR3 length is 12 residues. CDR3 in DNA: TGTGCCAGCAGTGTGGACTTATACGAGCAGTACTTC. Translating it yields CASSVDLYEQYF.

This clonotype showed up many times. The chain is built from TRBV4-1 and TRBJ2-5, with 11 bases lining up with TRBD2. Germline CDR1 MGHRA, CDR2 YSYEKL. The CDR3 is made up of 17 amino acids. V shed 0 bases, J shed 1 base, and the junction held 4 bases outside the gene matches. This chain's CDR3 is CASSQDRLAGGQETQYF. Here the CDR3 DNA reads TGCGCCAGCAGCCAAGATCGCCTAGCGGGAGGCCAAGAGACCCAGTACTTC.

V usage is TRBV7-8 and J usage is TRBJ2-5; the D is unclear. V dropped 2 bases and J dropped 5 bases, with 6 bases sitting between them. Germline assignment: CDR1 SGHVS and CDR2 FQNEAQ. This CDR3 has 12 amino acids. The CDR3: CASSLLVETQYF. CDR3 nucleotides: TGTGCCAGCAGCTTACTAGTGGAGACCCAGTACTTC. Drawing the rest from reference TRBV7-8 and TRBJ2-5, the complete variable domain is GAGVSQSPRYKVAKRGQDVALRCDPISGHVSLFWYQQALGQGPEFLTYFQNEAQLDKSGLPSDRFFAERPEGSVSTLKIQRTQQEDSAVYLCASSLLVETQYFGPGTRLLVL.

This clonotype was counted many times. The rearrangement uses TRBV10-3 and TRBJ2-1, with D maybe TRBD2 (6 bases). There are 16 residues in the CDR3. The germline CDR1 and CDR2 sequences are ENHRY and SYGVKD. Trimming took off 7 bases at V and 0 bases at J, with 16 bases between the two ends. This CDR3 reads CAIKGTASSSYNEQFF. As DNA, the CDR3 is TGTGCCATCAAAGGGACTGCCTCCAGCTCCTACAATGAGCAGTTCTTC.

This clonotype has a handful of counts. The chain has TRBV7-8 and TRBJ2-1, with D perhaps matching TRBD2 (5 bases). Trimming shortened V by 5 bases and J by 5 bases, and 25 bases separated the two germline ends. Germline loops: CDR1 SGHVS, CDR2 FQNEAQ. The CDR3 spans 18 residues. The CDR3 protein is CASSRAGFRERWNNEQFF. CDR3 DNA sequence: TGTGCCAGCAGCCGAGCTGGGTTCCGGGAACGGTGGAACAATGAGCAGTTCTTC. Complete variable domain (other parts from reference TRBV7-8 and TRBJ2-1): GAGVSQSPRYKVAKRGQDVALRCDPISGHVSLFWYQQALGQGPEFLTYFQNEAQLDKSGLPSDRFFAERPEGSVSTLKIQRTQQEDSAVYLCASSRAGFRERWNNEQFFGPGTRLTVL.

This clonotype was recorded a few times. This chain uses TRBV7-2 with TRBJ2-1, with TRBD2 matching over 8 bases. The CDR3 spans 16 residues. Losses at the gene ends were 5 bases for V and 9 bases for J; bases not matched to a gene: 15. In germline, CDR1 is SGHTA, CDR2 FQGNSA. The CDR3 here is CASSAQLGLGQVEQFF. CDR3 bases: TGTGCCAGCAGCGCCCAATTGGGACTAGGTCAGGTTGAGCAGTTCTTC.

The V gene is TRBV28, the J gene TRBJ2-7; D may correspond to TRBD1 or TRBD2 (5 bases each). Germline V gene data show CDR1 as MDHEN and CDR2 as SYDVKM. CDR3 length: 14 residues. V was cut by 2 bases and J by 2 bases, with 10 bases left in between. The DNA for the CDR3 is TGTGCCAGCAGTTTACTTCCGGGGCCCTACGAGCAGTACTTC. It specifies CASSLLPGPYEQYF.